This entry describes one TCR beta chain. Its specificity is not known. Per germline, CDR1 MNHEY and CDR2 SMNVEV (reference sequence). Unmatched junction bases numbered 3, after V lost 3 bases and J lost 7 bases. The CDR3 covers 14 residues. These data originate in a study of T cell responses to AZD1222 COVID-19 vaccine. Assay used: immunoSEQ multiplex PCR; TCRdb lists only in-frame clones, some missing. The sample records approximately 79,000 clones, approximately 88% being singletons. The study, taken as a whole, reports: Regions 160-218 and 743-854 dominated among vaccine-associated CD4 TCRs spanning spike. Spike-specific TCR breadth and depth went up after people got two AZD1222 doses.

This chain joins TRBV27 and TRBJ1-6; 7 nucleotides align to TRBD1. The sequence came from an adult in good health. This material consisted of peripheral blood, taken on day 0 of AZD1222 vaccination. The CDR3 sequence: CASSFGDRNSPLHF. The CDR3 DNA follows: TGTGCCAGCAGTTTTGGGGACAGAAATTCACCCCTCCACTTT.